Below, one TCR beta chain is given with its context. This sample stems from a study of T cell changes during pregnancy in multiple sclerosis. The data were produced by immunoSEQ multiplex PCR, yet TCRdb's version contains in-frame clones alone and is incomplete. This table has 15,000 to 20,000 clones, approximately 91% appearing once. The CDR3 is 15 residues long. V was trimmed by 1 base and J by 3 bases, leaving 12 bases between them. CDR1 MGHRA and CDR2 YSYEKL come from the germline V gene. Specimen: CD8+ T cells from peripheral blood mononuclear cells, collected after pregnancy. The genes are TRBV4-1 and TRBJ2-5; maybe TRBD2 (5 bases). This receptor was taken from a female donor in good health, enrolled as a control in a pregnancy study. DNA for the CDR3: TGCGCCAGCAGCCAAGCTCTGCGGGTGAAAGAGACCCAGTACTTC. Protein: CASSQALRVKETQYF.